The subject of this entry is one T cell receptor (beta chain). Sequencing was performed with immunoSEQ multiplex PCR; in TCRdb, only in-frame clones are kept and a portion is missing. The sample gives 250,000 to 300,000 clones, approximately 90% of which show up once; about 3.6% is in the top ten. CDR1 and CDR2 from the germline V gene are SGHKS and YYEKEE (reference sequence). Trimming took 0 bases from V and 2 from J, leaving 9 bases between them. This CDR3 spans 14 amino acids. These data originate in a study of blood T cell repertoires in COVID-19. The J gene is TRBJ2-7, the V gene TRBV5-5; D is uncertain. Material for sequencing was peripheral blood. The receptor was isolated from a man aged 18 to 30 with active or convalescent COVID-19. Here the CDR3 DNA reads TGTGCCAGCAGCTTGGCAACTTATCCCTACGAGCAGTACTTC. Its translation is CASSLATYPYEQYF.